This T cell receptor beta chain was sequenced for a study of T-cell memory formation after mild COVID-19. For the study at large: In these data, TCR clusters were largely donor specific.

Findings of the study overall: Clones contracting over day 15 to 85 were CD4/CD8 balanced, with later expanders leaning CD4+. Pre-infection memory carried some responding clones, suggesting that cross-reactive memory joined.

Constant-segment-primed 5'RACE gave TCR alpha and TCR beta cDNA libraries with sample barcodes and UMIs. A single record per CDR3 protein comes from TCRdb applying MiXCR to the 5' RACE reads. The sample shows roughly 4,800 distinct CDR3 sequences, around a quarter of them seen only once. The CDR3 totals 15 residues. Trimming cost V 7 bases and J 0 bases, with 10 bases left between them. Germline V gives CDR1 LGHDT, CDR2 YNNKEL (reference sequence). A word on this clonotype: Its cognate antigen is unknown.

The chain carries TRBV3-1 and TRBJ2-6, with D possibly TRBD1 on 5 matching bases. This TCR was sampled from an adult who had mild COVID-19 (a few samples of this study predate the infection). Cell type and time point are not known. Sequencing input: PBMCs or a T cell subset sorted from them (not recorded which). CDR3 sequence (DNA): TGTGCCAGCACCCGAACAGGCTCTGGGGCCAACGTCCTGACTTTC. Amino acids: CASTRTGSGANVLTF. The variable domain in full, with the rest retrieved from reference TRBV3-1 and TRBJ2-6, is DTAVSQTPKYLVTQMGNDKSIKCEQNLGHDTMYWYKQDSKKFLKIMFSYNNKELIINETVPNRFSPKSPDKAHLNLHINSLELGDSAVYFCASTRTGSGANVLTFGAGSRLTVL.